This T cell receptor beta chain was recorded in a study of blood T cell repertoires in COVID-19. Whole-study context: Collection of acute and convalescent COVID-19 samples took place in the United States, Italy and Spain. Sample material is recorded as cDNA or gDNA derived from T cells, B-cell-depleted T cells, or PBMCs.

Patients from Seattle were sampled longitudinally, starting during active infection. Trimming removed 2 bases from V and 9 bases from J; junction bases left unmatched: 2. Germline V gene lookup returns CDR1 SGDLS and CDR2 YYNGEE. There are 14 residues in the CDR3. Per the original data handling: Scientists estimated how many nucleated cells there were by amplifying reference gene primers. Libraries were prepared by immunoSEQ multiplex PCR; TCRdb keeps only in-frame clonotypes and omits some of them. That table supplies the V and J calls and clone size; D and trimming were determined from the DNA. Found here are 250,000 or so clones, about 87% of them singletons; the top ten hold around 5%.

The sequenced material came from peripheral blood. The rearrangement joins TRBV9 to TRBJ2-1; 13 nucleotides line up with TRBD2. The TCR was taken from a woman in her sixties with COVID-19, enrolled during active disease. This CDR3 is CASSVGLAGVEQFF. The CDR3 DNA is TGTGCCAGCAGCGTCGGACTAGCGGGAGTTGAGCAGTTCTTC.